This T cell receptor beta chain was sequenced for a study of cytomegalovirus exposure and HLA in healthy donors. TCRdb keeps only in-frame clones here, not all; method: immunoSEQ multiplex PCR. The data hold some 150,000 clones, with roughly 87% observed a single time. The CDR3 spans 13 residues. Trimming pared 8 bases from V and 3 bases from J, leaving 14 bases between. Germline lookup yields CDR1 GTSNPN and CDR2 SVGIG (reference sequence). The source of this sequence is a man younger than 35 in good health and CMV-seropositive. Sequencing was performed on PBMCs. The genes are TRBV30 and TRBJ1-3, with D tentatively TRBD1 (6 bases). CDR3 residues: CAGYRVRGNTIYF. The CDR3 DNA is TGTGCCGGCTACAGGGTGCGTGGAAACACCATATATTTT.